The clone carrying this T cell receptor (beta chain) came up a few times. Its antigen is unknown. The sample originates from a study of OX40 agonist ivuxolimab in advanced cancers. At the level of the study: Prior therapy, whether anti-PD-1, anti-PD-L1 or anti-CTLA-4, was allowed, and approximately 37% had some.

Autoimmune disease history or systemic immunosuppression was exclusionary. Study results and limitations: Individuals who were partial responders at 0.1-3.0 mg/kg had clonal expansion that ranked among the lowest. The mean number of expanded clones was higher in CD8+ T cells than in CD4+.

Libraries were prepared by immunoSEQ multiplex PCR; TCRdb keeps only in-frame clonotypes and omits some of them. Of around 110,000 clones listed, roughly 90% are singletons. The V gene's germline CDR1 is SGHRS and CDR2 YFSETQ. V gave up 4 bases and J gave up 3 bases; unmatched junction bases: 9. This CDR3 comprises 15 residues. The V gene is TRBV5-1, the J gene TRBJ2-7, with TRBD2 identical over 8 bases. The source was CD4+ or CD8+ T cells sorted from blood, collected in a trial of the OX40 agonist ivuxolimab. The source of this sequence is an adult with an advanced solid tumor such as melanoma, head and neck, liver or kidney cancer. In DNA form, the CDR3 reads TGCGCCAGCAGCCTCACTAGCGGAGCCTACTACGAGCAGTACTTC. Amino acids: CASSLTSGAYYEQYF.